Below, 32 T cell receptor beta chains from the same sample are listed, as sequenced in a study of cytomegalovirus exposure and HLA in healthy donors. Primers: 60 Vbeta forward and 13 Jbeta reverse. Some clones are missing from TCRdb's copy, which holds only in-frame ones; the method was immunoSEQ multiplex PCR. Of more than 85,000 clones in the sample, around 75% were seen once. What was sequenced was PBMCs. The receptors originated from a man aged 25 to 40 in good health and CMV-seronegative.

The gene calls are TRBV10-3 and TRBJ1-2; D is unclear. V shed 6 bases and J shed 5 bases, with 22 bases lying between them. This CDR3 is built from 16 residues. Germline V gene sequence: CDR1 ENHRY, CDR2 SYGVKD. CDR3 DNA sequence: TGTGCCATCAGAGACCCCCGTGGGCTCCCAAAGTATGGCTACACCTTC. Amino acids: CAIRDPRGLPKYGYTF.

This chain joins TRBV27 and TRBJ2-5; perhaps TRBD2 as D (6 bases). From germline, CDR1 is MNHEY and CDR2 SMNVEV (reference sequence). The CDR3 has 13 amino acids. V shed 1 base and J shed 5 bases, with 8 bases lying between them. The CDR3 is CASSLYGGETQYF. For the CDR3, the DNA is TGTGCCAGCAGTTTATATGGGGGGGAGACCCAGTACTTC.

Remarks on this clone: Different DNA sequences within this sample yield the same CDR3. The chain is built from TRBV28 and TRBJ2-7, with 9 bases fitting TRBD2. Trimming removed 2 bases from V and 2 bases from J; junction bases left unmatched: 7. The CDR3 has 16 residues. From germline, CDR1 is MDHEN and CDR2 SYDVKM. The chain's CDR3 is CASSLRGLAGPYEQYF. The CDR3 region has the DNA TGTGCCAGCAGTTTAAGAGGGCTAGCGGGACCCTACGAGCAGTACTTC.

The J gene is TRBJ1-1, the V gene TRBV9; D uncertain. V dropped 2 bases and J dropped 4 bases, with 12 bases sitting between them. Germline CDR1 SGDLS, CDR2 YYNGEE. The CDR3 runs to 14 residues. The CDR3 sequence: CASSVSWRVTEAFF. CDR3 DNA: TGTGCCAGCAGCGTTAGCTGGCGGGTCACTGAAGCTTTCTTT. Using reference TRBV9 and TRBJ1-1 for the parts outside the CDR3, the full variable domain is DSGVTQTPKHLITATGQRVTLRCSPRSGDLSVYWYQQSLDQGLQFLIQYYNGEERAKGNILERFSAQQFPDLHSELNLSSLELGDSALYFCASSVSWRVTEAFFGQGTRLTVV.

This chain connects TRBV10-3 to TRBJ2-7; 8 bases are shared with TRBD1. This CDR3 is 12 amino acids long. Germline V gene sequence: CDR1 ENHRY, CDR2 SYGVKD. The ends lost 10 bases at V and 6 bases at J; junction bases unmatched: 8. The chain's CDR3 is CATGDRLFEQYF. DNA of the CDR3: TGTGCCACCGGGGACAGGCTGTTCGAGCAGTACTTC.

The rearrangement joins TRBV7-2 to TRBJ2-1; 7 bases map to TRBD2. With 1 base clipped from V and 7 bases from J, the junction kept 7 bases outside the gene matches. The CDR3 extends over 15 amino acids. CDR1 is SGHTA and CDR2 is FQGNSA in the germline V gene. CDR3 protein: CASSLGEGSYNEQFF. Written as DNA, the CDR3 is TGTGCCAGCAGCTTAGGGGAGGGATCTTATAATGAGCAGTTCTTC. Full variable domain (remainder filled in from reference TRBV7-2 and TRBJ2-1): GAGVSQSPSNKVTEKGKDVELRCDPISGHTALYWYRQSLGQGLEFLIYFQGNSAPDKSGLPSDRFSAERTGGSVSTLTIQRTQQEDSAVYLCASSLGEGSYNEQFFGPGTRLTVL.

This chain joins TRBV5-1 and TRBJ2-5; 9 positions agree with TRBD1. The J segment lost 5 bases and the V segment lost 4 bases, leaving 9 bases of the junction unmatched. The CDR3 has 15 residues. Germline V gene sequence: CDR1 SGHRS, CDR2 YFSETQ. This CDR3 is CASSLGQGISETQYF. The CDR3 DNA reads as TGCGCCAGCAGCCTGGGACAGGGAATTTCTGAGACCCAGTACTTC.

The V call is TRBV19, the J call TRBJ2-1, with TRBD2 matching over 16 bases. Germline lookup yields CDR1 LNHDA and CDR2 SQIVND (reference sequence). The CDR3 consists of 19 residues. After removal of 1 base from V and 4 bases from J, the junction contained 7 bases not matched to a gene. The CDR3 is CASSIGGTSGRAFYNEQFF. The CDR3 DNA is TGTGCCAGTAGTATAGGCGGGACTAGCGGGAGGGCCTTTTACAATGAGCAGTTCTTC.

CDR3 DNA sequence: TGTGCCAGCAGTGTGACAGGAGTCTATGGCTACACCTTC. Its translation is CASSVTGVYGYTF. V gene TRBV2 combines with J gene TRBJ1-2; D is perhaps TRBD1 (6 bases). CDR3 length: 13 amino acids. The germline V and J ends were trimmed by 4 bases and 4 bases, with 10 bases remaining between them. The germline V gene has CDR1 SNHLY and CDR2 FYNNEI.

V usage is TRBV7-6 and J usage is TRBJ2-7, with no clear D. The V and J ends lost 5 bases and 0 bases respectively, with 11 bases between them. The CDR3 is made up of 14 amino acids. Germline V lookup: CDR1 SGHVS, CDR2 FNYEAQ. The CDR3 protein is CASSGAPGSYEQYF. The DNA of the CDR3 is TGTGCCAGCAGCGGCGCGCCAGGCTCCTACGAGCAGTACTTC.

The chain joins TRBV18 to TRBJ2-1; 9 bases align to TRBD2. With V trimmed by 4 bases and J by 9 bases, 10 bases remained unmatched. Germline V gene data show CDR1 as KGHSH and CDR2 as LQKENI. The CDR3 sequence is 15 residues long. The CDR3 spells CASSRGLAGLSEQFF. The CDR3 DNA is TGTGCCAGCTCACGAGGTCTAGCGGGACTTAGTGAGCAGTTCTTC.

A few counts support this clone. The chain uses TRBV5-5 and TRBJ1-3, with 9 bases aligning to TRBD1. The CDR3 contains 15 residues. Germline V gene lookup returns CDR1 SGHKS and CDR2 YYEKEE (reference sequence). The V segment lost 4 bases and the J segment 4 bases; nucleotides outside the gene matches: 6. The CDR3 loop reads CASSQGTGQGNTIYF. The DNA for the CDR3 is TGTGCCAGCAGCCAAGGGACAGGGCAAGGAAACACCATATATTTT.

This clone was recorded a few times. The V gene is TRBV4-2, the J gene TRBJ2-2; a weak D match, TRBD1 (5 bases). The CDR3 length is 15 residues. Germline loops: CDR1 LGHNA, CDR2 YNFKEQ. Trimming removed 0 bases at V and 0 bases at J, with 5 bases between. The CDR3 protein is CASSQEQANTGELFF. The CDR3 DNA reads TGTGCCAGCAGCCAAGAACAGGCGAACACCGGGGAGCTGTTTTTT.

The chain uses TRBV11-3 and TRBJ2-1, with D possibly TRBD1 on 6 matching bases. The CDR3 has 14 amino acids. With 0 bases removed from V and 6 bases from J, the gap between germline ends came to 9 bases. CDR1 is SGHNT, CDR2 YENEEA, per germline. The CDR3 DNA is TGTGCCAGCAGCTTAGACAGGGGCGGCAATGAGCAGTTCTTC. The encoded protein is CASSLDRGGNEQFF.

V is TRBV7-9 and J is TRBJ2-1, with 8 bases that match TRBD1. CDR1 SEHNR and CDR2 FQNEAQ come from the germline V gene (reference sequence). The trim removed 4 bases at V and 6 bases at J, leaving 8 bases unmatched. CDR3 length: 15 residues. This CDR3 is CASSSTRTGSNEQFF. The CDR3 coding sequence is TGTGCCAGCAGCTCAACCCGGACAGGGAGCAATGAGCAGTTCTTC. The full variable domain, with the rest looked up from reference TRBV7-9 and TRBJ2-1, is DTGVSQNPRHKITKRGQNVTFRCDPISEHNRLYWYRQTLGQGPEFLTYFQNEAQLEKSRLLSDRFSAERPKGSFSTLEIQRTEQGDSAMYLCASSSTRTGSNEQFFGPGTRLTVL.

The J gene is TRBJ2-2, the V gene TRBV2; a weak D match, TRBD2 (5 bases). CDR1 SNHLY and CDR2 FYNNEI come from the germline V gene. V lost 9 bases to trimming and J lost 6 bases, with 14 bases between them. This CDR3 comprises 13 residues. In nucleotides, the CDR3 is TGTGCCAGGCTAGGAGAGGGTGCCGGGGAGCTGTTTTTT. It yields the protein CARLGEGAGELFF.

The CDR3 here is CASSKFRGPSYEQYF. DNA for the CDR3: TGTGCCAGCAGTAAATTCAGGGGGCCCTCCTACGAGCAGTACTTC. V usage is TRBV6-5 and J usage is TRBJ2-7; 8 positions agree with TRBD1. CDR1 and CDR2 (germline): MNHEY, SVGAGI. Germline trimming cut 5 bases from V and 0 bases from J; bases unmatched to any gene: 6. There are 15 residues in the CDR3.

The chain is built from TRBV6-5 and TRBJ2-7; D is perhaps TRBD1 (6 bases). Germline V gene sequence: CDR1 MNHEY, CDR2 SVGAGI. This CDR3 region has 12 residues. V was cut by 6 bases and J by 6 bases, with 12 bases left in between. The CDR3: CASSSDSIEQYF. The CDR3 DNA reads TGTGCCAGCAGCTCGGACAGCATCGAGCAGTACTTC.

This sequence joins TRBV7-9 and TRBJ1-2; TRBD1 matches 11 bases. Losses at the gene ends were 6 bases for V and 3 bases for J; bases not matched to a gene: 6. The CDR3 is made up of 15 amino acids. Germline loops: CDR1 SEHNR, CDR2 FQNEAQ (reference sequence). Written as DNA, the CDR3 is TGTGCCAGCAGTTTCGGGACAGGGGGGGACTATGGCTACACCTTC. Its translation is CASSFGTGGDYGYTF.

The chain couples TRBV6-5 to TRBJ2-5; no clear D. This CDR3 is 15 amino acids long. The V and J ends lost 0 bases and 7 bases respectively, with 15 bases between them. Germline V CDR1 and CDR2: MNHEY, SVGAGI. The CDR3 sequence: CASSYSGSAIGTQYF. In DNA form, the CDR3 reads TGTGCCAGCAGTTACTCCGGGTCCGCTATCGGGACCCAGTACTTC.

This clone was detected only once. The rearrangement links TRBV9 to TRBJ2-5; no clear D. In germline, CDR1 is SGDLS, CDR2 YYNGEE. Between the trimmed V and J ends, which lost 3 bases and 5 bases, there was a span of 11 bases. This CDR3 is built from 13 residues. CDR3 coding DNA: TGTGCCAGCAGCGCCGACCAAGCGGAGACCCAGTACTTC. This encodes CASSADQAETQYF.

The chain is built from TRBV7-3 and TRBJ2-1; D is undetermined. Germline V gene data show CDR1 as SGHTA and CDR2 as FQGTGA. The V end lost 0 bases, the J end lost 8 bases, and 11 bases lay between the germline ends. The CDR3 sequence is 14 residues long. The CDR3 coding sequence is TGTGCCAGCAGCTTAACTAGCAGTTTCGATGAGCAGTTCTTC. Translating gives CASSLTSSFDEQFF.

V gene TRBV5-1 combines with J gene TRBJ1-1, with a weak D call TRBD1 (6 bases). Germline CDR1 SGHRS, CDR2 YFSETQ. The CDR3 runs to 14 residues. Trimming took off 4 bases at V and 1 base at J, with 11 bases between the two ends. Here the CDR3 reads CASSGGQPNTEAFF. Written as DNA, the CDR3 is TGCGCCAGCAGCGGTGGACAGCCGAACACTGAAGCTTTCTTT.

The chain couples TRBV5-4 to TRBJ2-2, with 9 nucleotides matching TRBD2. J was trimmed by 6 bases and V by 2 bases; bases with no gene match: 5. The CDR3 sequence is 15 residues long. Per germline, CDR1 SGHNT and CDR2 YYREEE (reference sequence). CDR3 amino acids: CASSFSGSLSGELFF. The CDR3 DNA reads as TGTGCCAGCAGCTTTAGCGGGAGTTTGTCCGGGGAGCTGTTTTTT.

By frequency in the sample, this clone is medium-sized. The chain carries TRBV19 and TRBJ2-7, with 7 bases identical to TRBD1. The CDR3 is made up of 17 amino acids. Germline values: CDR1 LNHDA, CDR2 SQIVND (reference sequence). V was clipped by 2 bases and J by 6 bases; unmatched bases: 16. The CDR3 region is CASSITEVRQGLSEQYF. The CDR3, as DNA: TGTGCCAGTAGTATAACGGAGGTGCGACAGGGATTAAGCGAGCAGTACTTC.

As for this clone: A much larger clone is a single base away; this may be a read error. The rearrangement uses TRBV6-5 and TRBJ2-7; D is possibly TRBD1 (5 bases). Deletions cut 4 bases from V and 2 bases from J, with 6 bases between. From germline, CDR1 is MNHEY and CDR2 SVGAGI. This CDR3 region has 12 residues. DNA of the CDR3: TGTGCCAGCAGTTCGACAGCCTACGAGCAGTACTTC. Translation gives CASSSTAYEQYF.

V gene TRBV6-1 combines with J gene TRBJ1-1; a weak D match, TRBD1 (6 bases). The CDR3 has 13 amino acids. The germline CDR1 and CDR2 sequences are MNHNS and SASEGT. V shed 5 bases and J shed 5 bases, with 12 bases lying between them. In DNA, the CDR3 is TGTGCCAGCAGTCCAGGGGTTAGAACTGAAGCTTTCTTT. Its translation: CASSPGVRTEAFF.

The chain joins TRBV6-6 to TRBJ2-7; 7 bases match TRBD1. Germline CDR1 and CDR2: MNHNY and SVGAGI (reference sequence). The CDR3 covers 15 residues. Losses at the gene ends were 7 bases for V and 2 bases for J; bases not matched to a gene: 11. The CDR3 loop reads CASTSLGQVTYEQYF. DNA of the CDR3: TGTGCCAGCACCTCCCTCGGACAGGTAACCTACGAGCAGTACTTC.

This clone was detected a few times. This specimen includes other DNA sequences encoding the same CDR3. The chain recombines TRBV7-9 with TRBJ1-2; 11 nucleotides line up with TRBD1. CDR3 size: 17 residues. Germline CDR1 SEHNR, CDR2 FQNEAQ (reference sequence). Trimming took 1 base from V and 0 from J; bases not matched to a gene: 4. The CDR3 DNA sequence: TGTGCCAGCAGCTTAGAAGGGACAGGGGGAGCTAACTATGGCTACACCTTC. It is translated as CASSLEGTGGANYGYTF. Filled out from reference TRBV7-9 and TRBJ1-2, the complete variable domain reads DTGVSQNPRHKITKRGQNVTFRCDPISEHNRLYWYRQTLGQGPEFLTYFQNEAQLEKSRLLSDRFSAERPKGSFSTLEIQRTEQGDSAMYLCASSLEGTGGANYGYTFGSGTRLTVV.

The chain combines TRBV4-3 with TRBJ1-2; 7 bases line up with TRBD1. The trim removed 3 bases at V and 5 bases at J, leaving 6 bases unmatched. Germline V gene data show CDR1 as LGHNA and CDR2 as YSLEER. The CDR3 has 14 amino acids. CDR3 sequence reads: CASSQLTGRYGYTF. CDR3 bases: TGCGCCAGCAGCCAGCTGACAGGGAGGTATGGCTACACCTTC.

This chain links TRBV7-9 with TRBJ2-3; 8 nucleotides align to TRBD2. CDR3 length equals 15 residues. Trimming cost V 6 bases and J 0 bases; bases outside gene matches: 5. Germline V gene sequence: CDR1 SEHNR, CDR2 FQNEAQ (reference sequence). CDR3 sequence reads: CASRLREGSTDTQYF. The CDR3 DNA is TGTGCCAGCAGACTTCGGGAGGGGAGCACAGATACGCAGTATTTT.

The rearrangement links TRBV30 to TRBJ1-1; possible D gene TRBD1, 5 bases. V gave up 5 bases and J gave up 1 base, with 11 bases separating them. In germline, CDR1 is GTSNPN, CDR2 SVGIG (reference sequence). This CDR3 region has 13 residues. The CDR3, as DNA: TGTGCCTGGTCAAGGGGCACGAACACTGAAGCTTTCTTT. Translation: CAWSRGTNTEAFF.